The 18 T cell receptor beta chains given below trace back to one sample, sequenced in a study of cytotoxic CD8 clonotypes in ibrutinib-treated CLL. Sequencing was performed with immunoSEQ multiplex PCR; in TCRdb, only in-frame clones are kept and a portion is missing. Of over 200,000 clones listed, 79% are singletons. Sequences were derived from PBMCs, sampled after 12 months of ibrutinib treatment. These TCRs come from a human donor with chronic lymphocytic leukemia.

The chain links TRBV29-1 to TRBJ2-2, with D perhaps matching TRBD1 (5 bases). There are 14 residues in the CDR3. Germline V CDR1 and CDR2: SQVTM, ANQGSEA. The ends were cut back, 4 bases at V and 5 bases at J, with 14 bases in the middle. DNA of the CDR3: TGCAGCGTTGGTCTGGGTCAGGGAACCGGGGAGCTGTTTTTT. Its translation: CSVGLGQGTGELFF.

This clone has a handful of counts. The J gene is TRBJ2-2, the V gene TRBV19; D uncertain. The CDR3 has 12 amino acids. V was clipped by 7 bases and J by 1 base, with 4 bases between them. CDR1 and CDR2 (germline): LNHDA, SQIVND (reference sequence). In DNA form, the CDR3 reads TGTGCCAGTATAAAGAACACCGGGGAGCTGTTTTTT. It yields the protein CASIKNTGELFF. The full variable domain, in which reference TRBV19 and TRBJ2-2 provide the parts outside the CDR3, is DGGITQSPKYLFRKEGQNVTLSCEQNLNHDAMYWYRQDPGQGLRLIYYSQIVNDFQKGDIAEGYSVSREKKESFPLTVTSAQKNPTAFYLCASIKNTGELFFGEGSRLTVL.

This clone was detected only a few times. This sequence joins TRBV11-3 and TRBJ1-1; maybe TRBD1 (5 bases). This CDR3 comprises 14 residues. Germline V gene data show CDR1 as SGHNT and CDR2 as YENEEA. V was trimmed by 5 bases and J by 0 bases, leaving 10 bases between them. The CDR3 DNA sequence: TGTGCCAGCAGCGGGGGAGGCTTGAACACTGAAGCTTTCTTT. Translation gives CASSGGGLNTEAFF.

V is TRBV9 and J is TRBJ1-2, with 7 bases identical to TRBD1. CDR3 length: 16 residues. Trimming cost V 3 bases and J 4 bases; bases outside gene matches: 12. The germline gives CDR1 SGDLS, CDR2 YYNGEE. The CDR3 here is CASSAEPTGVGYGYTF. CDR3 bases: TGTGCCAGCAGCGCCGAACCTACAGGGGTAGGCTATGGCTACACCTTC.

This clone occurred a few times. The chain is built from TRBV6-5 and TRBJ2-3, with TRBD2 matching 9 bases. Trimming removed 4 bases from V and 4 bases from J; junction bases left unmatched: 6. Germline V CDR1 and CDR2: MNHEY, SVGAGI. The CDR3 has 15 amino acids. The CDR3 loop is CASSFAAGGPDTQYF. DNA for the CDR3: TGTGCCAGCAGTTTCGCGGCGGGGGGGCCAGATACGCAGTATTTT.

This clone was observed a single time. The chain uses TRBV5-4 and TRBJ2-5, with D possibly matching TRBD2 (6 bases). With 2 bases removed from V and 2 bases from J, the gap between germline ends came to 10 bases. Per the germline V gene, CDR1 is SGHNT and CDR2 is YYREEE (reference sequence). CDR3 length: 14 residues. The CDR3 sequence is CASSLASGQETQYF. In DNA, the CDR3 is TGTGCCAGCAGCTTAGCGAGCGGGCAAGAGACCCAGTACTTC.

The CDR3 nucleotides are TGTGCCAGCAGCCCGGGACAGACTGAAGCTTTCTTT. It is translated as CASSPGQTEAFF. J is TRBJ1-1 and V is TRBV5-4, with 7 bases fitting TRBD1. CDR3 length equals 12 residues. The V and J ends lost 4 bases and 5 bases, in that order; junction bases with no gene match: 2. CDR1 SGHNT and CDR2 YYREEE come from the germline V gene (reference sequence).

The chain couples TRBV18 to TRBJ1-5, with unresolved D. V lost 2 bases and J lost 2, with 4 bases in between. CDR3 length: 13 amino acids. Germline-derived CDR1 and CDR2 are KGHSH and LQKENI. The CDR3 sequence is CASSPFGNQPQHF. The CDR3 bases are TGTGCCAGCTCACCATTTGGCAATCAGCCCCAGCATTTT. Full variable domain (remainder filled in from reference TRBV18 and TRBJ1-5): NAGVMQNPRHLVRRRGQEARLRCSPMKGHSHVYWYRQLPEEGLKFMVYLQKENIIDESGMPKERFSAEFPKEGPSILRIQQVVRGDSAAYFCASSPFGNQPQHFGDGTRLSIL.

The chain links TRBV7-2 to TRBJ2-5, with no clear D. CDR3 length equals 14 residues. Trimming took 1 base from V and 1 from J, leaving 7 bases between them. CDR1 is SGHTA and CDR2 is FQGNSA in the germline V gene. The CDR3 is CASSLVGPQETQYF. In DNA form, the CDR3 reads TGTGCCAGCAGCTTAGTAGGGCCCCAAGAGACCCAGTACTTC.

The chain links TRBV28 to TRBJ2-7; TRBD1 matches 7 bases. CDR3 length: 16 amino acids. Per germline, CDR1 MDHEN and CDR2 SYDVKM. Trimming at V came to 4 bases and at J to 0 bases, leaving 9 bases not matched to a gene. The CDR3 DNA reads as TGTGCCAGCAGTTCCATGGACAGGAGGAGCTCCTACGAGCAGTACTTC. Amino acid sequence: CASSSMDRRSSYEQYF.

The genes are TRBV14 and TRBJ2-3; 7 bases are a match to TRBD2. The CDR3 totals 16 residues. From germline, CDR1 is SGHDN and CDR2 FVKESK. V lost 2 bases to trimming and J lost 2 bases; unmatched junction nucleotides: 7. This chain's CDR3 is CASSQYPSGTTDTQYF. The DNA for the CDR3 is TGTGCCAGCAGCCAATACCCTAGCGGAACCACAGATACGCAGTATTTT.

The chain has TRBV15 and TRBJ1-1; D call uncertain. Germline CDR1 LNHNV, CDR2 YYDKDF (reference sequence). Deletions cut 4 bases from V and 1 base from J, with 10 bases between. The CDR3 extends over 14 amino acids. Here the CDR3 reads CATSNQGGNTEAFF. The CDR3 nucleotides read TGTGCCACCAGCAACCAAGGTGGGAACACTGAAGCTTTCTTT.

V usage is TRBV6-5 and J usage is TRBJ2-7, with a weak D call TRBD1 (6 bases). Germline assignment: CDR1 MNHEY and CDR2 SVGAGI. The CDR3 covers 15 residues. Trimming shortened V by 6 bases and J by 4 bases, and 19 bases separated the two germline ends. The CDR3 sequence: CASRSYRASFYEQYF. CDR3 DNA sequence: TGTGCCAGCAGATCCTACAGGGCTTCTTTTTACGAGCAGTACTTC.

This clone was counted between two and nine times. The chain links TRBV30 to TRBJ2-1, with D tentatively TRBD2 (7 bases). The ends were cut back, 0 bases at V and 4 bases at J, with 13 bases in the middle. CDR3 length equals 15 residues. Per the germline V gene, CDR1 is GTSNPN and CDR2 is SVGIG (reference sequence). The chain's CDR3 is CAWSVGGAPYNEQFF. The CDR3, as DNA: TGTGCCTGGAGTGTAGGGGGGGCTCCATACAATGAGCAGTTCTTC.

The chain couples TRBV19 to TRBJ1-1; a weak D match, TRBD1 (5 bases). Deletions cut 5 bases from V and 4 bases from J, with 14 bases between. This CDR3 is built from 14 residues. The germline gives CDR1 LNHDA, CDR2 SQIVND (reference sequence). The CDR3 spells CASSSGVRSTEAFF. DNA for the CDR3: TGTGCCAGTAGTTCGGGGGTCCGCTCCACTGAAGCTTTCTTT.

The CDR3 bases are TGCGCCAGCAGCCCCGGGACAGGGGGACCATATCAGCCCCAGCATTTT. Translation: CASSPGTGGPYQPQHF. The chain carries TRBV5-1 and TRBJ1-5; 11 bases are a match to TRBD1. There are 16 residues in the CDR3. Trimming removed 4 bases from V and 5 bases from J; junction bases left unmatched: 8. The germline CDR1 and CDR2 sequences are SGHRS and YFSETQ.

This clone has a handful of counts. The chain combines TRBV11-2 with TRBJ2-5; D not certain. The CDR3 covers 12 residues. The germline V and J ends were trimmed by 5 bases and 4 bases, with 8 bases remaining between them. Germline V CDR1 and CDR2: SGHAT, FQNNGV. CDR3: CASSQTSETQYF. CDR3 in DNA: TGTGCCAGCAGCCAAACTTCAGAGACCCAGTACTTC.

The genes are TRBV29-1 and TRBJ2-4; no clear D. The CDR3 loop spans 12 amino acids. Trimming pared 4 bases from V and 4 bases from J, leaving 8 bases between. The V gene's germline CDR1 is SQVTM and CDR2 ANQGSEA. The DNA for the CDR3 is TGCAGCGTTGGGCCTGGGAAAAACATTCAGTACTTC. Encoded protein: CSVGPGKNIQYF. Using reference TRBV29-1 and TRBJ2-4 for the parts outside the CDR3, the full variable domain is SAVISQKPSRDICQRGTSLTIQCQVDSQVTMMFWYRQQPGQSLTLIATANQGSEATYESGFVIDKFPISRPNLTFSTLTVSNMSPEDSSIYLCSVGPGKNIQYFGAGTRLSVL.